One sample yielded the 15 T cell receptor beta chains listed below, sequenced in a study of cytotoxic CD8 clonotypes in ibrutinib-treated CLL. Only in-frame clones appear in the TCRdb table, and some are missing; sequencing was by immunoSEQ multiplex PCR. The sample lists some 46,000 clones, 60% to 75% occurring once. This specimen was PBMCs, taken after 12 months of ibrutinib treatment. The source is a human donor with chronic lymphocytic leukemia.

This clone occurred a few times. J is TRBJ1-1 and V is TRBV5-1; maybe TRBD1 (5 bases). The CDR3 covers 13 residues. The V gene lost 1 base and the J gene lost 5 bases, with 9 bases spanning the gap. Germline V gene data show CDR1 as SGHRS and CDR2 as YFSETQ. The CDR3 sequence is CASSLLGVTEAFF. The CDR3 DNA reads TGCGCCAGCAGCTTGTTGGGGGTGACTGAAGCTTTCTTT.

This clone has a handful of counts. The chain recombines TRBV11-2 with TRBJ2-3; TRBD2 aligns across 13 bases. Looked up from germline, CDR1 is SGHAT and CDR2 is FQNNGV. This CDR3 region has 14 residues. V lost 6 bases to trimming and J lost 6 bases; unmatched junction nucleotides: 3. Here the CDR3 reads CASRRLAGGDTQYF. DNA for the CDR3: TGTGCCAGCAGACGACTAGCGGGAGGTGATACGCAGTATTTT.

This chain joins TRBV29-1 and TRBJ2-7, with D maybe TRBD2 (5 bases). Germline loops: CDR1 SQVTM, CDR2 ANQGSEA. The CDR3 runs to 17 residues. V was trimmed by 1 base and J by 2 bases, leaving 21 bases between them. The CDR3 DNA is TGCAGCGTTGAAGGTCTGGGGTCGGCGGGTTCCACCTACGAGCAGTACTTC. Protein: CSVEGLGSAGSTYEQYF.

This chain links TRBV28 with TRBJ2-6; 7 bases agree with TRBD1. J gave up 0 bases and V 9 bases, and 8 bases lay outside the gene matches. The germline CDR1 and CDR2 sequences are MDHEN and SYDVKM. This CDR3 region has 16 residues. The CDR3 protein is CASGQVKSSGANVLTF. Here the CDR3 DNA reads TGTGCCAGTGGACAGGTTAAGAGCTCTGGGGCCAACGTCCTGACTTTC.

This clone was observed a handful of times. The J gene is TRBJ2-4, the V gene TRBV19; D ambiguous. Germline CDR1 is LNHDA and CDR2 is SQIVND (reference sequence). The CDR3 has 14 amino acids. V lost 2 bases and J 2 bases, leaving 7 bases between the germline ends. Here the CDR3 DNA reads TGTGCCAGTAGTATAAAAGGTTCCAAAAACATTCAGTACTTC. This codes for CASSIKGSKNIQYF.

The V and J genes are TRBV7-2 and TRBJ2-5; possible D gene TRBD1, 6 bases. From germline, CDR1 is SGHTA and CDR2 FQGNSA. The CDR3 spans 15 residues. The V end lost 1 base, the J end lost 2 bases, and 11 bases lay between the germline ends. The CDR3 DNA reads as TGTGCCAGCAGCTTAGTTGACAGGTCACAAGAGACCCAGTACTTC. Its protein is CASSLVDRSQETQYF.

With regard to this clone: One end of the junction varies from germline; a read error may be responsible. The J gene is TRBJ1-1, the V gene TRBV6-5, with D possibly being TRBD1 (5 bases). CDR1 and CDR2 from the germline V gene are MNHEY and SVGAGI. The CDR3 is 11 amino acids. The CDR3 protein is CASSPDTEAFF. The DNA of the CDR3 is TGTGCCAGCAGTCCGGACACAGAAGCTTTCTTT.

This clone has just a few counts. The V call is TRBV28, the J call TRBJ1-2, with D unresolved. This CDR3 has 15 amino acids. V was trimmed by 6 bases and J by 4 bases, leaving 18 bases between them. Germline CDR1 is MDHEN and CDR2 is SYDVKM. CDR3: CASRGSGSQLYGYTF. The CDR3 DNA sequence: TGTGCCAGCAGGGGAAGTGGGTCCCAACTCTATGGCTACACCTTC.

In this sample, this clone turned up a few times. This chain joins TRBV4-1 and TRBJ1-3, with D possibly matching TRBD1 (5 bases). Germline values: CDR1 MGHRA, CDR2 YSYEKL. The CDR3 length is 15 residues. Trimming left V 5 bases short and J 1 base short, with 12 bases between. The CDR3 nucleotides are TGCGCCAGCAGCGCGTCCCAGGGTTCTGGAAACACCATATATTTT. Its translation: CASSASQGSGNTIYF.

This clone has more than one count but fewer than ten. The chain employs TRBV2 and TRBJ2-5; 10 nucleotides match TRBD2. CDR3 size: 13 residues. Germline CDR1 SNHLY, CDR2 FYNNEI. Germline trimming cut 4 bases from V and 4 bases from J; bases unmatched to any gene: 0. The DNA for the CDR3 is TGTGCCAGCAGTGGACTAGCGGGAGAGACCCAGTACTTC. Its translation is CASSGLAGETQYF.

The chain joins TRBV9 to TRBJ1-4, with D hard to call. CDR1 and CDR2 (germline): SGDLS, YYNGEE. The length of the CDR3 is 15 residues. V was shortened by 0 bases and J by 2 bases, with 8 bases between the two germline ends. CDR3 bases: TGTGCCAGCAGCGTAGTGGCGGGGACTAATGAAAAACTGTTTTTT. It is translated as CASSVVAGTNEKLFF.

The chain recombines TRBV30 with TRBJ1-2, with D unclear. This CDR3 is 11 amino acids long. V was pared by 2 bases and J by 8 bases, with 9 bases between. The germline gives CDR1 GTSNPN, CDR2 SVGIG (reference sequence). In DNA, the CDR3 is TGTGCCTGGAGTCGGAACGGCGGCTACACCTTC. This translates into CAWSRNGGYTF.

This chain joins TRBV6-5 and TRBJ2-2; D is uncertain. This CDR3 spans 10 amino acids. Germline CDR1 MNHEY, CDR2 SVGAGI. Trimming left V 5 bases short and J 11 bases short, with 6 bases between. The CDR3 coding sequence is TGTGCCAGCAGTGGACCCGAGCTGTTTTTT. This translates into CASSGPELFF.

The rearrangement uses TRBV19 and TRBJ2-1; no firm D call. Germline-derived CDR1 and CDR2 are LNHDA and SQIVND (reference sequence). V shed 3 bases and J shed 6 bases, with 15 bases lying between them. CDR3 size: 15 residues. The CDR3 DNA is TGTGCCAGTAGTATCGAACGCGCGCGGCCCAATGAGCAGTTCTTC. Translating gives CASSIERARPNEQFF.

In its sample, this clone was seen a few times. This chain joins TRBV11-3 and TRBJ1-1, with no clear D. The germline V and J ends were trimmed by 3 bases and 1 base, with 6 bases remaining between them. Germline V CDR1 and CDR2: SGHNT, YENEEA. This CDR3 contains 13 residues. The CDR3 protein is CASSFNRNTEAFF. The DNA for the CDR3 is TGTGCCAGCAGCTTTAACAGGAACACTGAAGCTTTCTTT. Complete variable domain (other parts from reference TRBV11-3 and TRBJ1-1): EAGVVQSPRYKIIEKKQPVAFWCNPISGHNTLYWYLQNLGQGPELLIRYENEEAVDDSQLPKDRFSAERLKGVDSTLKIQPAELGDSAVYLCASSFNRNTEAFFGQGTRLTVV.